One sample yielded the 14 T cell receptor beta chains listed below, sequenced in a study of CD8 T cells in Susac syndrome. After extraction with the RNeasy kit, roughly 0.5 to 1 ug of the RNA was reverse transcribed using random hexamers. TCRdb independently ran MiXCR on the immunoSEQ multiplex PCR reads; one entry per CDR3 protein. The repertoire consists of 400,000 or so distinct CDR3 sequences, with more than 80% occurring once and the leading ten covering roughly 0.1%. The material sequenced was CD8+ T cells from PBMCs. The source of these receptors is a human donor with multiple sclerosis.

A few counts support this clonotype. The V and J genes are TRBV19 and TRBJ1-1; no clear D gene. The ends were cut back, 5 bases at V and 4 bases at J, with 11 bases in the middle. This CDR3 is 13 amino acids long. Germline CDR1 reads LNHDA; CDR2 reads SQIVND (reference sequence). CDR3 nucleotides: TGTGCCAGTAGTCTCGCTTCCGGCACTGAAGCTTTCTTT. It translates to CASSLASGTEAFF.

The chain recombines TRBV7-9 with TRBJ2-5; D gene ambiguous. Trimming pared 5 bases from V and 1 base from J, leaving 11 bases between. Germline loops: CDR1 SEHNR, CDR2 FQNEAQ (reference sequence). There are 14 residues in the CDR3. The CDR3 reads CASSPDRAQETQYF. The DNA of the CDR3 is TGTGCCAGCAGCCCAGACCGGGCCCAAGAGACCCAGTACTTC.

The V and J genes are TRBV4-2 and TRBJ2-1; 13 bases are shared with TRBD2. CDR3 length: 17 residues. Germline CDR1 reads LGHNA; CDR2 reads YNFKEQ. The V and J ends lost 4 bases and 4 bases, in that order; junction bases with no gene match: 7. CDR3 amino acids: CASSPRLAGGLYNEQFF. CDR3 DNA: TGTGCCAGCAGCCCCCGACTAGCGGGAGGTCTTTACAATGAGCAGTTCTTC.

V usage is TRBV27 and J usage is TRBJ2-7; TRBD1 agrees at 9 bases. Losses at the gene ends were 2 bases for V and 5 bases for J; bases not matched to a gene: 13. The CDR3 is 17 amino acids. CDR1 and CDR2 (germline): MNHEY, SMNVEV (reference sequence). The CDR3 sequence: CASSLIHAGTGYHEQYF. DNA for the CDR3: TGTGCCAGCAGTTTAATTCACGCCGGGACAGGGTACCACGAGCAGTACTTC.

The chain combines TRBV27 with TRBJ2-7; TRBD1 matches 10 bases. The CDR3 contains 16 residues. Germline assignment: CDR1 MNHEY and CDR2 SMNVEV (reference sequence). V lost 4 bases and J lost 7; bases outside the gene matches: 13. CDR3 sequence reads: CASSSLPTGGAKEQYF. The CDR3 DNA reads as TGTGCCAGCAGTTCCCTCCCGACAGGGGGCGCGAAAGAGCAGTACTTC.

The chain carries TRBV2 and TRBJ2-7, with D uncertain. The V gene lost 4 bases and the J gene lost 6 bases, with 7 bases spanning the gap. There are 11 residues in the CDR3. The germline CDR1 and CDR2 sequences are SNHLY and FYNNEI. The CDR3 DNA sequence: TGTGCCAGCAGTGGGCAGGTCGAGCAGTACTTC. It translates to CASSGQVEQYF.

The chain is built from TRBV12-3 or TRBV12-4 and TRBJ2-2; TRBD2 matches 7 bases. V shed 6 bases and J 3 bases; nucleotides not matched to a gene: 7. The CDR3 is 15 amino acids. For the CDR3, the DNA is TGTGCCAGCAGGGGGGGGAGAGACTACACCGGGGAGCTGTTTTTT. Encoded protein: CASRGGRDYTGELFF.

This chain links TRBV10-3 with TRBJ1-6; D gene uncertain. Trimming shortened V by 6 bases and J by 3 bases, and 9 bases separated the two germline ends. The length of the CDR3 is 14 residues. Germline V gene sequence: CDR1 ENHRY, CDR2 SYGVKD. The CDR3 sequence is CAIRRTDYNSPLHF. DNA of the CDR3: TGTGCCATCAGGAGGACGGACTATAATTCACCCCTCCACTTT.

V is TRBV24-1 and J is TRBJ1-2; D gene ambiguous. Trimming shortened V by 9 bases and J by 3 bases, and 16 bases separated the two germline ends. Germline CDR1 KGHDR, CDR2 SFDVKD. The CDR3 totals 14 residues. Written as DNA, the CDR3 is TGTGCCACCTGCCTTTGGGAAGGAGACTATGGCTACACCTTC. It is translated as CATCLWEGDYGYTF.

The DNA of the CDR3 is TGCGCCAGCAGCCAAGAGGAGACAGGGGAGGAAGGGGAGCTGTTTTTT. Protein: CASSQEETGEEGELFF. This chain uses TRBV4-1 with TRBJ2-2; 8 bases are shared with TRBD1. Germline V gene sequence: CDR1 MGHRA, CDR2 YSYEKL. The CDR3 spans 16 residues. V lost 0 bases and J lost 8; bases outside the gene matches: 8.

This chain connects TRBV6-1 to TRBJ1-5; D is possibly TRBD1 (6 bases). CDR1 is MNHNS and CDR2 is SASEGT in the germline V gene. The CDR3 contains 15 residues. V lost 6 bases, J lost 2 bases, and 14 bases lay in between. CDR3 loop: CASRSYRDGNQPQHF. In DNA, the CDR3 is TGTGCCAGCAGGTCGTACAGGGACGGCAATCAGCCCCAGCATTTT.

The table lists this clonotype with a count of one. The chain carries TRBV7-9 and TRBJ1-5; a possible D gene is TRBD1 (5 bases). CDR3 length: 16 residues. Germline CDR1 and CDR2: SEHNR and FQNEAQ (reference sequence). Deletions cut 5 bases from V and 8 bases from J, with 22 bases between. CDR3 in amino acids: CASSPGTVLEREPQHF. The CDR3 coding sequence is TGTGCCAGCAGCCCAGGGACGGTCCTCGAGAGGGAGCCCCAGCATTTT.

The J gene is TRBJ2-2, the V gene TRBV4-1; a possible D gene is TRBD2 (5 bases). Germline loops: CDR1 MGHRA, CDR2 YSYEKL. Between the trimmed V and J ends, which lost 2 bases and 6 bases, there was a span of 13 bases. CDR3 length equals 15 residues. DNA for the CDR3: TGCGCCAGCAGCCAATCGAGCGGCATGGCCGGGGAGCTGTTTTTT. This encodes CASSQSSGMAGELFF.

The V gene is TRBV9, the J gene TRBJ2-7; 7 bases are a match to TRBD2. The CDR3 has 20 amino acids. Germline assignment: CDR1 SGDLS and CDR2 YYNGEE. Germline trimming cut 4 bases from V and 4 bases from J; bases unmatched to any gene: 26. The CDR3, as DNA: TGTGCCAGCAGCCCCCGGGGTATCGTCGGCGGGAGCCTCTCGGGATACGAGCAGTACTTC. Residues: CASSPRGIVGGSLSGYEQYF.